What follows are 6 T cell receptor beta chains derived from one specimen sequenced in a study of blood T cell repertoires in COVID-19. Data came from immunoSEQ multiplex PCR; TCRdb stores just in-frame clones and leaves some out. The sample comprises about 280,000 clones, around nine tenths of which are singletons, and approximately 14% rests with the top ten. Sequenced sample: peripheral blood. These receptors were taken from a woman aged 65 to 85 with COVID-19, enrolled during active disease.

J is TRBJ2-1 and V is TRBV9; TRBD1 matches at 7 bases. Trimming at V came to 4 bases and at J to 8 bases, leaving 6 bases not matched to a gene. This CDR3 has 13 amino acids. Germline V CDR1 and CDR2: SGDLS, YYNGEE. The CDR3 DNA follows: TGTGCCAGCAGCCCGCAAGACAGGGATGAGCAGTTCTTC. Amino acid sequence: CASSPQDRDEQFF.

The V gene is TRBV29-1, the J gene TRBJ2-5, with D hard to call. The V gene lost 5 bases and the J gene lost 3 bases, with 10 bases spanning the gap. Germline CDR1 reads SQVTM; CDR2 reads ANQGSEA. The CDR3 length is 12 residues. The CDR3 region is CSVPYTKETQYF. DNA for the CDR3: TGCAGCGTTCCGTACACGAAAGAGACCCAGTACTTC.

V and J are TRBV7-2 and TRBJ2-1, with 11 bases aligning to TRBD2. CDR1 and CDR2 from the germline V gene are SGHTA and FQGNSA. CDR3 length: 16 residues. Unmatched junction bases numbered 11, after V lost 6 bases and J lost 7 bases. The CDR3: CASSSFSGGAENEQFF. The CDR3 region has the DNA TGTGCCAGCAGTTCATTTAGCGGGGGGGCCGAAAATGAGCAGTTCTTC.

The J gene is TRBJ1-2, the V gene TRBV9; 7 bases align to TRBD1. The CDR3 has 15 amino acids. Germline lookup yields CDR1 SGDLS and CDR2 YYNGEE. V dropped 4 bases and J dropped 1; count of bases not matched to a gene: 7. CDR3 loop: CASSLNRGGNYGYTF. The DNA of the CDR3 is TGTGCCAGCAGCTTGAACAGGGGAGGTAACTATGGCTACACCTTC.

This clone was seen a few times. V is TRBV7-2 and J is TRBJ1-1, with TRBD1 as a possible D gene (5 bases). The germline gives CDR1 SGHTA, CDR2 FQGNSA. The CDR3 loop spans 15 amino acids. Between the trimmed V and J ends, which lost 4 bases and 5 bases, there was a span of 17 bases. CDR3 amino acids: CASSSYSTEGTEAFF. The CDR3 DNA reads as TGTGCCAGCAGCTCCTACTCGACAGAAGGAACTGAAGCTTTCTTT.

The rearrangement joins TRBV7-8 to TRBJ2-7; tentatively, D is TRBD1 (7 bases). CDR3 length equals 16 residues. Germline CDR1 and CDR2: SGHVS and FQNEAQ. V was cut by 4 bases and J by 0 bases, with 16 bases left in between. CDR3 nucleotide sequence: TGTGCCAGCAGCTCTTACAGGGGAGGTCGCTCCTACGAGCAGTACTTC. Its protein is CASSSYRGGRSYEQYF. Together with reference TRBV7-8 and TRBJ2-7, the CDR3 gives the full variable domain: GAGVSQSPRYKVAKRGQDVALRCDPISGHVSLFWYQQALGQGPEFLTYFQNEAQLDKSGLPSDRFFAERPEGSVSTLKIQRTQQEDSAVYLCASSSYRGGRSYEQYFGPGTRLTVT.